Described below is a single T cell receptor beta chain sequence and its context. The antigen remains unidentified. The junction shows a germline mismatch at one end, possibly a read error. Researchers reported that TCR beta cDNA libraries carried unique molecular identifiers. Each batch of about 0.95 to 10 million T cells produced hundreds of thousands of cDNA molecules. MiXCR, run by TCRdb on the PCR reads, gives a single entry per CDR3 protein. The data show 250,000 to 300,000 distinct CDR3 sequences, with less than 40% seen just once and 4% to 6% held by the top ten. Germline CDR1 MRHNA, CDR2 SNTAGT. This CDR3 spans 13 amino acids. These data are taken from a study of post-analysis software for immune sequencing data. Findings and caveats of the study: Five TRBV segments were significantly more frequent in patients than in controls. TRBV5-6, TRBV5-1 and TRBV20-1 were among these segments. Under F measure analysis, samples from one preparation batch co-clustered strongly.

Sequencing input: blood. The clonotype was recovered from a girl aged 5 to 17 with multiple sclerosis. The chain links TRBV6-4 to TRBJ2-2; D might be TRBD1 (6 bases). Here the CDR3 DNA reads TGTGCCAGCAGTGACAGGGACACCGGGGAGCGGTTTTTT. Amino acids: CASSDRDTGERFF.